The T cell receptor (beta chain) described here comes from a study of T cells in Graves' hyperthyroidism and ophthalmopathy. Across the whole study: It was at initial diagnosis, before any treatment, that peripheral blood was collected.

With a duration under 2 months, the hyperthyroidism was newly diagnosed in patients aged 18 to 65. The study based diagnoses on clinical symptoms, serum thyroxine and TRAb, thyroid ultrasound and orbital computed tomography. This clonotype showed up many times. Its target is unknown. Amplification of TCR beta CDR3 regions was performed using RNA transcripts as template. Carried out on the TCR CDR3, a first-round RT-PCR used the HTBI primer set. TCRdb itself ran the multiplex PCR reads through MiXCR, one entry per CDR3 protein. Of 300,000 to 400,000 distinct CDR3 sequences in the sample, roughly 23% were seen once. Study results and limitations: Ophthalmopathy got predicted by the model a median roughly 6.4 months before its onset.

V lost 2 bases to trimming and J lost 0 bases, with 4 bases between them. Germline V CDR1 and CDR2: SNHLY, FYNNEI. The CDR3 contains 13 residues. The V and J genes are TRBV2 and TRBJ1-1; unclear D gene. Specimen: blood. The receptor's source is a woman between 45 and 65 years old with Graves' hyperthyroidism. The DNA of the CDR3 is TGTGCCAGCAGTGAACAAGTGAACACTGAAGCTTTCTTT. It specifies CASSEQVNTEAFF.